One sample yielded the 20 T cell receptor beta chains listed below, sequenced in a study of TIL therapy for anti-PD-1-resistant metastatic lung cancer. Time point denoted: pre-treatment sample, taken before nivolumab and TIL therapy. The immunoSEQ assay was v3. Generated by immunoSEQ multiplex PCR, the TCRdb table keeps only in-frame clones and is missing some. The sample comprises about 49,000 clones, less than 80% of which are singletons, and around 16% rests with the top ten. The sequencing used blood, collected at baseline. The source of these receptors is an older man with non-small cell lung cancer.

The chain couples TRBV27 to TRBJ2-7, with D tentatively TRBD2 (6 bases). Trimming shortened V by 4 bases and J by 0 bases, and 13 bases separated the two germline ends. CDR1 MNHEY and CDR2 SMNVEV come from the germline V gene (reference sequence). This CDR3 has 15 amino acids. The CDR3 protein is CASSSSSADSYEQYF. Written as DNA, the CDR3 is TGTGCCAGCAGTTCGTCTAGCGCGGACTCCTACGAGCAGTACTTC.

In this sample, this clone turned up a few times. The gene calls are TRBV2 and TRBJ2-7; 7 bases are a match to TRBD1. The J segment lost 2 bases and the V segment lost 6 bases, leaving 13 bases of the junction unmatched. CDR3 size: 16 residues. Per germline, CDR1 SNHLY and CDR2 FYNNEI. Here the CDR3 reads CASSHKGQLLPYEQYF. In DNA form, the CDR3 reads TGTGCCAGCAGCCACAAGGGACAGCTACTACCCTACGAGCAGTACTTC.

The chain has TRBV11-2 and TRBJ2-7; 9 bases agree with TRBD2. V was pared by 5 bases and J by 4 bases, with 6 bases of the junction left unmatched. Germline CDR1 SGHAT, CDR2 FQNNGV. This CDR3 is 14 amino acids long. The CDR3 loop is CASSNLAGAYEQYF. CDR3 coding DNA: TGTGCCAGCAGCAACTTAGCGGGGGCGTACGAGCAGTACTTC.

This sequence joins TRBV4-2 and TRBJ2-1, with no clear D. Trimming removed 4 bases at V and 2 bases at J, with 12 bases between. The CDR3 is made up of 15 amino acids. CDR1 LGHNA and CDR2 YNFKEQ come from the germline V gene. CDR3 sequence (DNA): TGTGCCAGCAGCCGAGAGCAGAGTACCTACAATGAGCAGTTCTTC. It encodes CASSREQSTYNEQFF.

This chain joins TRBV10-3 and TRBJ2-2, with 12 bases fitting TRBD2. With V trimmed by 10 bases and J by 2 bases, 2 bases remained unmatched. The CDR3 contains 14 residues. CDR1 ENHRY and CDR2 SYGVKD come from the germline V gene. The chain's CDR3 is CATGLAGNTGELFF. CDR3 DNA sequence: TGTGCCACCGGACTAGCGGGAAACACCGGGGAGCTGTTTTTT.

This sequence joins TRBV5-1 and TRBJ2-5; 7 bases are a match to TRBD2. This CDR3 is built from 14 residues. The V and J ends lost 2 bases and 6 bases, in that order; junction bases with no gene match: 7. CDR1 is SGHRS, CDR2 YFSETQ, per germline. The CDR3 protein is CASSLKWREKTQYF. The CDR3 nucleotides are TGCGCCAGCAGCTTAAAATGGCGGGAGAAGACCCAGTACTTC.

The rearrangement links TRBV5-4 to TRBJ2-7, with 9 bases that match TRBD1. The CDR3 totals 15 residues. Germline-derived CDR1 and CDR2 are SGHNT and YYREEE (reference sequence). V dropped 4 bases and J dropped 3; count of bases not matched to a gene: 8. This CDR3 reads CASSEMDRGNYEQYF. Written as DNA, the CDR3 is TGTGCCAGCAGCGAAATGGACAGGGGAAACTACGAGCAGTACTTC.

This clone was seen only a few times. The V call is TRBV18, the J call TRBJ2-3; 7 nucleotides line up with TRBD1. The trim removed 0 bases at V and 2 bases at J, leaving 5 bases unmatched. Germline values: CDR1 KGHSH, CDR2 LQKENI. This CDR3 region has 16 residues. The CDR3 sequence is CASSPPGTVFTDTQYF. The DNA for the CDR3 is TGTGCCAGCTCACCACCGGGGACAGTGTTCACAGATACGCAGTATTTT.

The gene calls are TRBV5-1 and TRBJ2-5, with D perhaps matching TRBD2 (5 bases). This CDR3 comprises 16 residues. Between the trimmed V and J ends, which lost 0 bases and 1 base, there was a span of 13 bases. The V gene's germline CDR1 is SGHRS and CDR2 YFSETQ. This chain's CDR3 is CASSLVGYGSQETQYF. In nucleotides, the CDR3 is TGCGCCAGCAGCTTGGTAGGGTATGGGAGCCAAGAGACCCAGTACTTC.

This clone occurred once. The junction shows a germline mismatch at one end, possibly a read error. This CDR3 reads CASNLDSLLNYEQYF. DNA for the CDR3: TGCGCCAGCAACTTGGACAGCCTACTGAACTACGAGCAGTACTTC. This chain joins TRBV5-1 and TRBJ2-7; tentatively, D is TRBD1 (6 bases). CDR3 length: 15 residues. Germline CDR1 SGHRS, CDR2 YFSETQ.

V usage is TRBV7-6 and J usage is TRBJ2-5; D might be TRBD2 (6 bases). Germline values: CDR1 SGHVS, CDR2 FNYEAQ. The CDR3 sequence is 13 residues long. The ends were cut back, 5 bases at V and 5 bases at J, with 12 bases in the middle. The CDR3 DNA reads as TGTGCCAGCAGCCTCGGGGAGGCGGAGACCCAGTACTTC. It yields the protein CASSLGEAETQYF.

On this clone itself: A junction boundary mismatches the germline segment, possibly from a read error. This sequence joins TRBV7-9 and TRBJ1-1; D may be TRBD1 (6 bases). Germline V gene lookup returns CDR1 SEHNR and CDR2 FQNEAQ (reference sequence). The CDR3 totals 10 residues. The CDR3 coding sequence is TGTGCCAGCAGCTTAGCCAGGGGAGGATTT. This encodes CASSLARGGF.

V and J are TRBV7-8 and TRBJ1-3; D is undetermined. With 3 bases removed from V and 3 bases from J, the gap between germline ends came to 15 bases. CDR1 and CDR2 (germline): SGHVS, FQNEAQ. This CDR3 has 16 residues. CDR3 loop: CASSFRDITVGNTIYF. The CDR3 nucleotides read TGTGCCAGCAGCTTTCGAGACATAACTGTTGGAAACACCATATATTTT. Drawing the rest from reference TRBV7-8 and TRBJ1-3, the complete variable domain is GAGVSQSPRYKVAKRGQDVALRCDPISGHVSLFWYQQALGQGPEFLTYFQNEAQLDKSGLPSDRFFAERPEGSVSTLKIQRTQQEDSAVYLCASSFRDITVGNTIYFGEGSWLTVV.

This rearrangement joins TRBV13 to TRBJ2-7; D is ambiguous. V was pared by 0 bases and J by 4 bases, with 7 bases between. The CDR3 consists of 13 residues. CDR1 is PRHDT, CDR2 FYEKMQ, per germline (reference sequence). The DNA of the CDR3 is TGTGCCAGCAGCTTAGGCCGTGGATACGAGCAGTACTTC. It yields the protein CASSLGRGYEQYF.

The V gene is TRBV7-2, the J gene TRBJ2-1; D unclear. Trimming stripped 5 bases from V and 0 bases from J, with 11 bases between. The germline V gene encodes CDR1 SGHTA and CDR2 FQGNSA. The CDR3 covers 15 residues. CDR3 nucleotides: TGTGCCAGCAGCCTCGACTTCAGCTCCTACAATGAGCAGTTCTTC. Protein product: CASSLDFSSYNEQFF.

Only a few counts were recorded for this clone. J is TRBJ1-4 and V is TRBV6-5, with D possibly TRBD1 on 5 matching bases. Per the germline V gene, CDR1 is MNHEY and CDR2 is SVGAGI. With 4 bases removed from V and 0 bases from J, the gap between germline ends came to 9 bases. This CDR3 comprises 15 residues. The CDR3, as DNA: TGTGCCAGCAGTTTGGGGGGAGCAACTAATGAAAAACTGTTTTTT. Translating it yields CASSLGGATNEKLFF.

Only one count was recorded for this clone. The chain combines TRBV6-1 with TRBJ2-7; D not certain. The germline gives CDR1 MNHNS, CDR2 SASEGT. V was clipped by 0 bases and J by 0 bases, with 9 bases between them. The CDR3 has 15 amino acids. CDR3 region: CASSEAKGTSYEQYF. In DNA, the CDR3 is TGTGCCAGCAGTGAAGCGAAGGGCACCTCCTACGAGCAGTACTTC.

The V call is TRBV15, the J call TRBJ1-2, with unresolved D. CDR3 size: 14 residues. The V and J ends lost 1 base and 8 bases respectively, with 14 bases between them. The germline CDR1 and CDR2 sequences are LNHNV and YYDKDF (reference sequence). The CDR3 DNA follows: TGTGCCACCAGCAGAGGGGGTGCCGAAGGAGGCTACACCTTC. Residues: CATSRGGAEGGYTF.

This clone was found once. The rearrangement joins TRBV5-1 to TRBJ2-7, with 7 bases that match TRBD2. CDR3 length: 16 residues. Germline CDR1 is SGHRS and CDR2 is YFSETQ. With 0 bases clipped from V and 3 bases from J, the junction kept 9 bases outside the gene matches. CDR3 sequence: CASSLGAGTKNYEQYF. DNA for the CDR3: TGCGCCAGCAGCTTGGGTGCCGGGACTAAAAACTACGAGCAGTACTTC.

This chain connects TRBV5-1 to TRBJ2-3, with 10 nucleotides matching TRBD2. Germline V gene sequence: CDR1 SGHRS, CDR2 YFSETQ. CDR3 length: 17 residues. The trim removed 4 bases at V and 4 bases at J, leaving 12 bases unmatched. The CDR3 DNA follows: TGCGCCAGCAGCCAGTCTTACCGGACTAGCGGTCCAGATACGCAGTATTTT. Its protein product is CASSQSYRTSGPDTQYF.